The next 15 T cell receptor beta chains were all read from a single sample in a study of T cell responses to AZD1222 COVID-19 vaccine. The repertoire was sequenced with immunoSEQ multiplex PCR; TCRdb's copy has only in-frame clones and lacks some. Of more than 150,000 clones in the sample, just under 90% are singletons; the top ten hold 6.1%. The sample was peripheral blood, taken on day 0 of AZD1222 vaccination. These receptors were taken from an adult in good health.

This sequence joins TRBV28 and TRBJ1-2; the D gene is possibly TRBD1 (6 bases). This CDR3 spans 13 amino acids. Germline V CDR1 and CDR2: MDHEN, SYDVKM. V was cut by 6 bases and J by 3 bases, with 11 bases left in between. The CDR3 DNA is TGTGCCAGCAGCCTAACAGGGCACTATGGCTACACCTTC. Its translation is CASSLTGHYGYTF.

The chain links TRBV28 to TRBJ1-4; the D is unclear. The CDR3 length is 15 residues. Between the trimmed V and J ends, which lost 6 bases and 4 bases, there was a span of 15 bases. Germline V gives CDR1 MDHEN, CDR2 SYDVKM. Written as DNA, the CDR3 is TGTGCCAGCAGGCAGGAGGGCGGAAATAATGAAAAACTGTTTTTT. This codes for CASRQEGGNNEKLFF.

The V gene is TRBV6-5, the J gene TRBJ1-5, with 8 bases lining up with TRBD1. This CDR3 region has 15 residues. J gave up 2 bases and V 8 bases, and 8 bases lay outside the gene matches. The germline V gene has CDR1 MNHEY and CDR2 SVGAGI. CDR3 sequence (DNA): TGTGCCAGCGACTTGGGACAGGTTGGCAATCAGCCCCAGCATTTT. Translating gives CASDLGQVGNQPQHF.

This sequence joins TRBV10-3 and TRBJ2-2; D is undetermined. CDR3 length: 14 residues. Trimming removed 6 bases from V and 0 bases from J, with 8 bases in between. CDR1 is ENHRY and CDR2 is SYGVKD in the germline V gene. This CDR3 is CAIRDVANTGELFF. In nucleotides, the CDR3 is TGTGCCATCAGGGACGTCGCGAACACCGGGGAGCTGTTTTTT.

V is TRBV6-6 and J is TRBJ2-7; no clear D gene. V was shortened by 6 bases and J by 3 bases, with 15 bases between the two germline ends. Germline CDR1 and CDR2: MNHNY and SVGAGI (reference sequence). This CDR3 region has 14 residues. The CDR3, as DNA: TGTGCCAGCAGCACAGAAACGATAAACTACGAGCAGTACTTC. Translated: CASSTETINYEQYF.

V and J are TRBV7-9 and TRBJ2-7; unclear D gene. Germline V gene data show CDR1 as SEHNR and CDR2 as FQNEAQ (reference sequence). V gave up 5 bases and J gave up 0 bases, with 14 bases separating them. The CDR3 is 15 residues long. CDR3 amino acids: CASSIGPRSSYEQYF. The CDR3 DNA is TGTGCCAGCAGCATCGGACCCAGGAGCTCCTACGAGCAGTACTTC.

J is TRBJ1-2 and V is TRBV5-8; D not certain. V was trimmed by 4 bases and J by 4 bases, leaving 17 bases between them. There are 15 residues in the CDR3. Germline loops: CDR1 SGHTS, CDR2 YDEGEE. The CDR3 DNA sequence: TGTGCCAGCAGCCCCTCAACGACAAGTAGCTATGGCTACACCTTC. It specifies CASSPSTTSSYGYTF.

J is TRBJ2-7 and V is TRBV28, with 12 bases matching TRBD2. CDR1 and CDR2 from the germline V gene are MDHEN and SYDVKM. This CDR3 spans 14 amino acids. V shed 5 bases, J shed 3 bases, and the junction held 2 bases outside the gene matches. CDR3 sequence: CASSRTSGNYEQYF. The CDR3 nucleotides are TGTGCCAGCAGTCGGACTAGCGGGAACTACGAGCAGTACTTC.

The J gene is TRBJ1-2, the V gene TRBV27; possible D gene TRBD1, 5 bases. Trimming left V 5 bases short and J 3 bases short, with 19 bases between. The V gene's germline CDR1 is MNHEY and CDR2 SMNVEV (reference sequence). This CDR3 has 16 residues. This CDR3 reads CASSPNPGRADYGYTF. The CDR3 DNA sequence: TGTGCCAGCAGTCCAAACCCGGGCAGGGCGGACTATGGCTACACCTTC.

The chain recombines TRBV7-3 with TRBJ2-1, with D tentatively TRBD2 (6 bases). This CDR3 region has 15 residues. Trimming pared 0 bases from V and 5 bases from J, leaving 11 bases between. Germline-derived CDR1 and CDR2 are SGHTA and FQGTGA. As DNA, the CDR3 is TGTGCCAGCAGCTTAACGATTGCGGGAAACAATGAGCAGTTCTTC. The encoded protein is CASSLTIAGNNEQFF.

The rearrangement uses TRBV28 and TRBJ2-7; D might be TRBD1 or TRBD2, each matching 5 bases. The CDR3 is 16 amino acids. Germline V gives CDR1 MDHEN, CDR2 SYDVKM. Trimming took 6 bases from V and 0 from J, leaving 18 bases between them. CDR3 sequence reads: CASSPRGTPASYEQYF. The CDR3 coding sequence is TGTGCCAGCAGCCCCCGTGGGACGCCCGCCTCCTACGAGCAGTACTTC.

V usage is TRBV6-4 and J usage is TRBJ1-2, with 10 bases aligning to TRBD1. CDR1 is MRHNA and CDR2 is SNTAGT in the germline V gene. The CDR3 is 13 amino acids. Losses at the gene ends were 7 bases for V and 7 bases for J; bases not matched to a gene: 6. DNA of the CDR3: TGTGCCAGCACCCGGACAGGGGGGACTGGCTACACCTTC. It translates to CASTRTGGTGYTF.

The chain uses TRBV5-6 and TRBJ1-2, with D tentatively TRBD1 (5 bases). V gave up 4 bases and J gave up 4 bases, with 11 bases separating them. There are 13 residues in the CDR3. Germline V lookup: CDR1 SGHDT, CDR2 YYEEEE. The CDR3 region is CASSRGTGYGYTF. As DNA, the CDR3 is TGTGCCAGCAGCCGGGGGACGGGCTATGGCTACACCTTC.

The V gene is TRBV6-5, the J gene TRBJ1-1; D is perhaps TRBD1 (6 bases). Germline V gene data show CDR1 as MNHEY and CDR2 as SVGAGI. The CDR3 loop spans 14 amino acids. Trimming removed 6 bases from V and 4 bases from J, with 15 bases in between. The CDR3 sequence: CASSSGRGTTEAFF. CDR3 in DNA: TGTGCCAGCAGCTCCGGGAGGGGGACCACTGAAGCTTTCTTT.

The genes are TRBV5-6 and TRBJ1-2; 7 positions agree with TRBD1. J was trimmed by 4 bases and V by 5 bases; bases with no gene match: 8. CDR3 length equals 14 residues. Per germline, CDR1 SGHDT and CDR2 YYEEEE. CDR3 DNA: TGTGCCAGCAGATGGGGGACAGACGTCTATGGCTACACCTTC. Translating gives CASRWGTDVYGYTF.